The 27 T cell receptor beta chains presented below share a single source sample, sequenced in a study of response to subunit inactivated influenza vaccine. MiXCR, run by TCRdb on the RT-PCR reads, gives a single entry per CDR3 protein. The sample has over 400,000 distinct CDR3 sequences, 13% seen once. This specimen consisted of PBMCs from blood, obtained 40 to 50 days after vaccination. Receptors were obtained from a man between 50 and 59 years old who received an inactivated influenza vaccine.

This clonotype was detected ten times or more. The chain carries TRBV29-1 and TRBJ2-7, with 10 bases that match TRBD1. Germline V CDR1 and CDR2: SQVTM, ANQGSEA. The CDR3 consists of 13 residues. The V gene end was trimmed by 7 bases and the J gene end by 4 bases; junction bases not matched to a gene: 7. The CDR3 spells CSAQTGGRYEQYF. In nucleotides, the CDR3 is TGCAGCGCCCAGACAGGGGGCAGGTACGAGCAGTACTTC.

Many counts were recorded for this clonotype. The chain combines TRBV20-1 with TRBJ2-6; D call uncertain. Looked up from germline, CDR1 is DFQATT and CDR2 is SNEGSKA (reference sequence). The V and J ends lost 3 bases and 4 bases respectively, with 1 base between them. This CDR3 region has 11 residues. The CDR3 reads CSASGANVLTF. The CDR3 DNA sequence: TGCAGTGCTAGCGGGGCCAACGTCCTGACTTTC.

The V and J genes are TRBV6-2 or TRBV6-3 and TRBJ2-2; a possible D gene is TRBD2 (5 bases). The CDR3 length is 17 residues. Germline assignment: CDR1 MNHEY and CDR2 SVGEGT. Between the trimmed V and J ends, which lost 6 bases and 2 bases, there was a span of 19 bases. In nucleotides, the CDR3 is TGTGCCAGCAGCCACCCAGGACTTATGGAAAACACCGGGGAGCTGTTTTTT. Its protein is CASSHPGLMENTGELFF.

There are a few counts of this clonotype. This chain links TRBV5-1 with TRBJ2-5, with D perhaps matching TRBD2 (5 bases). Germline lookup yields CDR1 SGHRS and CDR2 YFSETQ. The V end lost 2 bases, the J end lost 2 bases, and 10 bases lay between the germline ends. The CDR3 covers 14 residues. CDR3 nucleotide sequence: TGCGCCAGCAGCTTTTCGGGGATTCAAGAGACCCAGTACTTC. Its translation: CASSFSGIQETQYF.

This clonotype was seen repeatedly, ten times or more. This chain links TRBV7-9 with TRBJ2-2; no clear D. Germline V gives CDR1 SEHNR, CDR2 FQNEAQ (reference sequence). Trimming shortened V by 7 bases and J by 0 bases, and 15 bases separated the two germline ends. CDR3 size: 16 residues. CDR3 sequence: CASNPRDRANTGELFF. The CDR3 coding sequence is TGTGCCAGCAACCCGCGTGATAGGGCGAACACCGGGGAGCTGTTTTTT.

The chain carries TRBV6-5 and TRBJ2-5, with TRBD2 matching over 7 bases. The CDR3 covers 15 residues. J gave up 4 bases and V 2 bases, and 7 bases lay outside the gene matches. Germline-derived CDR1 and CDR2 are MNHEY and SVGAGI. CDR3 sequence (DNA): TGTGCCAGCAGTTACCCCACCCCGGGGGGAGAGACCCAGTACTTC. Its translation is CASSYPTPGGETQYF.

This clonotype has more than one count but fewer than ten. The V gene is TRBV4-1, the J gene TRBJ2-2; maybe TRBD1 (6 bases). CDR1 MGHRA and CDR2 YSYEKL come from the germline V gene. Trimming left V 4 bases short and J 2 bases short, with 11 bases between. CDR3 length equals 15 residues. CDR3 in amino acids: CASSPQDSNTGELFF. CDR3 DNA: TGCGCCAGCAGCCCTCAGGACAGCAACACCGGGGAGCTGTTTTTT.

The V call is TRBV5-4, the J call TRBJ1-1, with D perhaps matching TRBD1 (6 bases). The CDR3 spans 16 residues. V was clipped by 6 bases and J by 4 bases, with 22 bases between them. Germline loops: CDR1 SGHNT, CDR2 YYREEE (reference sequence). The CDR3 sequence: CASTPGGGSYGTEAFF. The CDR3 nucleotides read TGTGCCAGCACGCCTGGGGGCGGATCTTACGGCACTGAAGCTTTCTTT.

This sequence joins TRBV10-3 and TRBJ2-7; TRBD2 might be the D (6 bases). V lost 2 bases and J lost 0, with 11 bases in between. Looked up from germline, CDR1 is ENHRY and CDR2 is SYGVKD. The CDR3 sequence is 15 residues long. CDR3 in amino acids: CAISEGAGNSYEQYF. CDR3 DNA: TGTGCCATCAGTGAGGGAGCGGGTAACTCCTACGAGCAGTACTTC.

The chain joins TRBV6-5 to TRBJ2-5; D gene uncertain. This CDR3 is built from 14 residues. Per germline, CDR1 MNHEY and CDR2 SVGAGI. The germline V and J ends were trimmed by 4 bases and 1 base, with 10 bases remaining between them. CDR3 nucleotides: TGTGCCAGCAGTTGGGGAAAGACCCAAGAGACCCAGTACTTC. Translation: CASSWGKTQETQYF.

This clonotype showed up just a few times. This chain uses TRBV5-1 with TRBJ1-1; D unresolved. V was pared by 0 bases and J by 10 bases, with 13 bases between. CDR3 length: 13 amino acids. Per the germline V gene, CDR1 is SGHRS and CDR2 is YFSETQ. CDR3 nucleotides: TGCGCCAGCAGCTTGGCCGGGGAAATGCCAGCTTTCTTT. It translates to CASSLAGEMPAFF.

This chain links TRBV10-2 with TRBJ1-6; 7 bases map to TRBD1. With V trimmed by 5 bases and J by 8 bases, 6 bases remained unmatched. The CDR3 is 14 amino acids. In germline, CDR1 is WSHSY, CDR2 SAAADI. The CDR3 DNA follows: TGCGCCAGCAGTAGTGACAGGGCCTATTCACCCCTCCACTTT. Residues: CASSSDRAYSPLHF.

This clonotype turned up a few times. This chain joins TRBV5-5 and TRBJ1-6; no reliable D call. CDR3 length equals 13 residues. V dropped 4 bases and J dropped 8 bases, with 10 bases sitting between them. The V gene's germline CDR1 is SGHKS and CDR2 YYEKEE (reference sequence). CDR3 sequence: CASSPGGHSPLHF. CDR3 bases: TGTGCCAGCAGCCCAGGAGGTCATTCACCCCTCCACTTT. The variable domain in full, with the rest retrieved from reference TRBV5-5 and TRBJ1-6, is DAGVTQSPTHLIKTRGQQVTLRCSPISGHKSVSWYQQVLGQGPQFIFQYYEKEERGRGNFPDRFSARQFPNYSSELNVNALLLGDSALYLCASSPGGHSPLHFGNGTRLTVT.

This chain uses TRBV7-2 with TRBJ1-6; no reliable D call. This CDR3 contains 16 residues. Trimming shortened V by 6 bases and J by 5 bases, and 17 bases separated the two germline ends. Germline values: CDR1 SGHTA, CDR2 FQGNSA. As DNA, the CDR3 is TGTGCCAGCAGAGAGCGGGGTGGTAGAGATAATTCACCCCTCCACTTT. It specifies CASRERGGRDNSPLHF.

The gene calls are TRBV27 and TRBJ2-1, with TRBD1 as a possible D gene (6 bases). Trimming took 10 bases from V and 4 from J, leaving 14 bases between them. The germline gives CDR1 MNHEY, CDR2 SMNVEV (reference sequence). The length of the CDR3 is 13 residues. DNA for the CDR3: TGTGCCAAGACCAGACAGGAATACAATGAGCAGTTCTTC. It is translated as CAKTRQEYNEQFF.

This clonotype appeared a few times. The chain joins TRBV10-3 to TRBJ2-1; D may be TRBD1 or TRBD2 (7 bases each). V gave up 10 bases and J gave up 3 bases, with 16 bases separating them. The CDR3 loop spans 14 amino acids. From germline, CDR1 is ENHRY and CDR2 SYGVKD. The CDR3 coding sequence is TGTGCCACCCAGGGGGGAGGGGACTACAATGAGCAGTTCTTC. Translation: CATQGGGDYNEQFF.

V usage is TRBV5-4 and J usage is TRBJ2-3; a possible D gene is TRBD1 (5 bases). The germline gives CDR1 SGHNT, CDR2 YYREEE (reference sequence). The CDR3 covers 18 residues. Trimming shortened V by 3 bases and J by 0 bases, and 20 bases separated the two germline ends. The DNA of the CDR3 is TGTGCCAGCAGCTCGGCATCTTCCCAGGGCCGCAGCACAGATACGCAGTATTTT. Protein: CASSSASSQGRSTDTQYF.

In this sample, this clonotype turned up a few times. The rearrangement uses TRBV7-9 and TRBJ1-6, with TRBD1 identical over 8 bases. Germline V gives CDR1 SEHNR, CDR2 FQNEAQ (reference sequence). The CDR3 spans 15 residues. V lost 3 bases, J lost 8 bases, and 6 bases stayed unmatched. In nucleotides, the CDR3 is TGTGCCAGCAGCTTTGGACAGGGCGGAGATTCACCCCTCCACTTT. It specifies CASSFGQGGDSPLHF.

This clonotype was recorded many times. This CDR3 is CASRLGSVWGANVLTF. In DNA form, the CDR3 reads TGTGCCAGCAGGTTGGGGAGTGTGTGGGGGGCCAACGTCCTGACTTTC. V usage is TRBV7-2 and J usage is TRBJ2-6, with D possibly matching TRBD2 (5 bases). The CDR3 spans 16 residues. CDR1 SGHTA and CDR2 FQGNSA come from the germline V gene. The V gene lost 6 bases and the J gene lost 4 bases, with 16 bases spanning the gap.

CDR3 protein: CASSFAGGPGEQFF. CDR3 nucleotide sequence: TGTGCCAGCAGCTTTGCGGGAGGGCCGGGTGAGCAGTTCTTC. The chain links TRBV7-3 to TRBJ2-1, with 9 bases identical to TRBD2. V dropped 3 bases and J dropped 9; count of bases not matched to a gene: 6. Germline loops: CDR1 SGHTA, CDR2 FQGTGA. This CDR3 is built from 14 residues.

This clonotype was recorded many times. CDR3 sequence reads: CSARDLGQYGYTF. The CDR3 DNA follows: TGCAGTGCTAGAGATTTGGGACAGTATGGCTACACCTTC. The chain recombines TRBV20-1 with TRBJ1-2; 7 positions agree with TRBD1. The V gene end was trimmed by 0 bases and the J gene end by 5 bases; junction bases not matched to a gene: 3. The CDR3 sequence is 13 residues long. CDR1 and CDR2 (germline): DFQATT, SNEGSKA (reference sequence).

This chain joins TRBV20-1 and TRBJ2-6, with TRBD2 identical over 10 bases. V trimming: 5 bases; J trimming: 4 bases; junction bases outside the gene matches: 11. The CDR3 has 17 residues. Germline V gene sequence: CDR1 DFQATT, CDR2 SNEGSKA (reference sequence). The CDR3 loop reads CSAQGASGGGGANVLTF. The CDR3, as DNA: TGCAGTGCTCAGGGGGCTAGCGGGGGAGGAGGGGCCAACGTCCTGACTTTC.

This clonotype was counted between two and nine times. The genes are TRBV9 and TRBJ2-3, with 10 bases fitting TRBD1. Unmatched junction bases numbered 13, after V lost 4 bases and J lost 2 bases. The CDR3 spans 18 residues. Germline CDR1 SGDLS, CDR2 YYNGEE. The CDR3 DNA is TGTGCCAGCAGCCCAGGGACAGGGGCCTACATCCTCACAGATACGCAGTATTTT. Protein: CASSPGTGAYILTDTQYF.

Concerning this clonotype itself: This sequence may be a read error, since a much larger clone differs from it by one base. The CDR3 DNA sequence: TGTGCCAGCAGCTCAGTAGCGGGGGGGCGCAATGAGCAGTTCTTC. Translated, it gives CASSSVAGGRNEQFF. V usage is TRBV27 and J usage is TRBJ2-1; 11 nucleotides match TRBD2. CDR3 length: 15 amino acids. The V segment lost 6 bases and the J segment 6 bases; nucleotides outside the gene matches: 7. Germline CDR1 is MNHEY and CDR2 is SMNVEV (reference sequence).

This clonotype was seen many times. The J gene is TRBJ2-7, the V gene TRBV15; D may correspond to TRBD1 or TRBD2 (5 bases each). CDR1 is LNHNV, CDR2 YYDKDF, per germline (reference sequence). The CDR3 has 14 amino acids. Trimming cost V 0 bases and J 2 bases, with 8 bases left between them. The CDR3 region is CATSRERGTYEQYF. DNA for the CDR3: TGTGCCACCAGCAGAGAGAGGGGAACCTACGAGCAGTACTTC.

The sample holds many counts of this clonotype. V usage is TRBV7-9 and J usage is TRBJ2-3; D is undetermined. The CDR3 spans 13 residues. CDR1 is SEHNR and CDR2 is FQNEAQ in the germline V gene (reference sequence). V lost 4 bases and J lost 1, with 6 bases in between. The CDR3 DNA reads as TGTGCCAGCAGCTCAACCCGCACAGATACGCAGTATTTT. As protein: CASSSTRTDTQYF.

The CDR3 here is CASSGESHQPQYF. CDR3 DNA sequence: TGTGCCAGCTCCGGGGAATCTCATCAGCCCCAGTATTTT. The chain couples TRBV12-3 or TRBV12-4 to TRBJ1-5; possible D gene TRBD2, 5 bases. The DNA end lines up better with TRBJ2-3; the J call may be wrong. This CDR3 is 13 amino acids long.